Included here is one T cell receptor (beta chain) sequence, with context. Its antigen is undetermined. A junction end diverges from the germline sequence, so it may reflect a read error. The data stem from a study of T cell repertoires in cytomegalovirus infection. There are 11 residues in the CDR3. The germline V gene has CDR1 DFQATT and CDR2 SNEGSKA (reference sequence). The study's findings and limits: Carriers of CMV and the relevant HLA type were discriminated by public TCR beta frequency.

TCRdb reanalysed the reads using MiXCR and keeps one entry per CDR3 protein. The repertoire holds under 300,000 distinct CDR3 sequences, with 15% to 20% as singletons. The sample was CD8+ T cells from PBMCs. The TCR comes from a human donor in good health (CMV status not recorded). Some clones in this sample may be carry-over from other donors' samples. The chain is built from TRBV20-1 and TRBJ2-7; D assignment may be TRBD1 or TRBD2 (5 bases each). CDR3 sequence (DNA): TGCAGTGCCAGAGAGGGGAACGAGCAGTACTTC. As protein: CSAREGNEQYF.